The sequence of this TCR beta chain was determined in a study of blood T cell repertoires in COVID-19. Looking at the study overall: T cells, B-cell-depleted T cells, or PBMCs supplied cDNA or gDNA.

This CDR3 has 18 residues. Between the trimmed V and J ends, which lost 6 bases and 3 bases, there was a span of 27 bases. CDR1 and CDR2 (germline): MDHEN, SYDVKM. Only in-frame clones appear in the TCRdb table, and some are missing; sequencing was by immunoSEQ multiplex PCR. The sample gives approximately 180,000 clones, approximately 85% of which show up once; roughly 6.2% is in the top ten. Sequencing was done on a sample of PBMCs or T cells enriched from blood (not recorded which). The sequence was obtained from a man aged 35-49 years who had recovered from COVID-19. This chain connects TRBV28 to TRBJ2-7; tentatively, D is TRBD2 (5 bases). In DNA form, the CDR3 reads TGTGCCAGCAGCTACCCCCGGGGTCGGACGGACCCCTTCTACGAGCAGTACTTC. Amino acid sequence: CASSYPRGRTDPFYEQYF.